These 14 T cell receptor beta chains share one sample of origin, sequenced in a study of PD-L1 blockade in urothelial cancer. Profiled with immunoSEQ multiplex PCR; TCRdb holds only in-frame clones, not every one. The table has around 70,000 clones, around four fifths seen once. The sequencing used PBMCs, collected around atezolizumab (anti-PD-L1) treatment. The receptor source for this set is a man aged 65-85 years with urothelial cancer.

The chain combines TRBV19 with TRBJ2-2, with 9 bases matching TRBD1. Per the germline V gene, CDR1 is LNHDA and CDR2 is SQIVND (reference sequence). This CDR3 spans 14 amino acids. The ends lost 10 bases at V and 2 bases at J; junction bases unmatched: 5. DNA of the CDR3: TGTGCCACCTCGGACAGGGGAAACACCGGGGAGCTGTTTTTT. Amino acids: CATSDRGNTGELFF. Together with reference TRBV19 and TRBJ2-2, the CDR3 gives the full variable domain: DGGITQSPKYLFRKEGQNVTLSCEQNLNHDAMYWYRQDPGQGLRLIYYSQIVNDFQKGDIAEGYSVSREKKESFPLTVTSAQKNPTAFYLCATSDRGNTGELFFGEGSRLTVL.

The V call is TRBV6-5, the J call TRBJ1-4; D is ambiguous. The V gene lost 6 bases and the J gene lost 5 bases, with 7 bases spanning the gap. Germline CDR1 reads MNHEY; CDR2 reads SVGAGI. This CDR3 has 12 residues. The CDR3 loop is CASSQRNEKLFF. The CDR3 nucleotides are TGTGCCAGCAGCCAACGGAATGAAAAACTGTTTTTT.

V is TRBV7-3 and J is TRBJ2-3; TRBD2 agrees at 8 bases. The germline gives CDR1 SGHTA, CDR2 FQGTGA. The CDR3 contains 16 residues. The junction had 4 bases not matched to a gene; V was cut back by 0 bases and J by 2 bases. The CDR3: CASSLTGGRLTDTQYF. CDR3 nucleotide sequence: TGTGCCAGCAGCTTAACGGGCGGGAGGCTCACAGATACGCAGTATTTT.

The chain recombines TRBV7-9 with TRBJ2-7, with 14 positions matching TRBD2. Per the germline V gene, CDR1 is SEHNR and CDR2 is FQNEAQ (reference sequence). The J segment lost 5 bases and the V segment lost 5 bases, leaving 5 bases of the junction unmatched. The CDR3 consists of 15 residues. The chain's CDR3 is CASSRGLAGVDEQYF. Here the CDR3 DNA reads TGTGCCAGCAGCCGGGGACTAGCGGGAGTAGACGAGCAGTACTTC. Supplemented by reference TRBV7-9 and TRBJ2-7, the full variable domain reads DTGVSQNPRHKITKRGQNVTFRCDPISEHNRLYWYRQTLGQGPEFLTYFQNEAQLEKSRLLSDRFSAERPKGSFSTLEIQRTEQGDSAMYLCASSRGLAGVDEQYFGPGTRLTVT.

The J gene is TRBJ2-3, the V gene TRBV5-1; TRBD1 might be the D (6 bases). Germline V gene sequence: CDR1 SGHRS, CDR2 YFSETQ. This CDR3 is built from 14 residues. The V and J ends lost 5 bases and 2 bases respectively, with 12 bases between them. The CDR3: CASSWTASTDTQYF. The CDR3 coding sequence is TGCGCCAGCAGTTGGACAGCTTCCACAGATACGCAGTATTTT. The whole variable domain, filled in from reference TRBV5-1 and TRBJ2-3, reads KAGVTQTPRYLIKTRGQQVTLSCSPISGHRSVSWYQQTPGQGLQFLFEYFSETQRNKGNFPGRFSGRQFSNSRSEMNVSTLELGDSALYLCASSWTASTDTQYFGPGTRLTVL.

CDR3 in DNA: TGTGCCAGTAGTATGGGAACTAGCGGGAGTGCCAAAAACATTCAGTACTTC. The encoded protein is CASSMGTSGSAKNIQYF. V and J are TRBV19 and TRBJ2-4; 11 nucleotides align to TRBD2. Trimming took 3 bases from V and 1 from J; bases not matched to a gene: 5. This CDR3 has 17 residues. From germline, CDR1 is LNHDA and CDR2 SQIVND (reference sequence).

The chain has TRBV2 and TRBJ2-1; possibly TRBD2 for D (5 bases). Germline CDR1 is SNHLY and CDR2 is FYNNEI. Trimming cost V 3 bases and J 11 bases, with 11 bases left between them. This CDR3 has 12 amino acids. The CDR3 is CASSEEVPKQFF. The CDR3 coding sequence is TGTGCCAGCAGTGAGGAGGTGCCTAAGCAGTTCTTC. The full variable domain, with the rest looked up from reference TRBV2 and TRBJ2-1, is EPEVTQTPSHQVTQMGQEVILRCVPISNHLYFYWYRQILGQKVEFLVSFYNNEISEKSEIFDDQFSVERPDGSNFTLKIRSTKLEDSAMYFCASSEEVPKQFFGPGTRLTVL.

V is TRBV4-2 and J is TRBJ2-3; perhaps TRBD1 as D (6 bases). CDR1 and CDR2 from the germline V gene are LGHNA and YNFKEQ. The V end was cut by 3 bases, the J end by 6 bases, with 13 bases between. CDR3 length: 14 amino acids. This CDR3 is CASSHDWDTDTQYF. Written as DNA, the CDR3 is TGTGCCAGCAGCCACGATTGGGACACTGATACGCAGTATTTT.

The chain recombines TRBV9 with TRBJ2-3, with D possibly TRBD2 on 5 matching bases. V lost 3 bases and J 1 base, leaving 6 bases between the germline ends. There are 13 residues in the CDR3. The germline V gene encodes CDR1 SGDLS and CDR2 YYNGEE. The DNA of the CDR3 is TGTGCCAGCAGCGCCGGGGGCACAGATACGCAGTATTTT. Residues: CASSAGGTDTQYF.

This chain joins TRBV5-1 and TRBJ2-2; 7 nucleotides match TRBD2. Per germline, CDR1 SGHRS and CDR2 YFSETQ. The CDR3 runs 16 residues. The V gene end was trimmed by 4 bases and the J gene end by 0 bases; junction bases not matched to a gene: 6. CDR3 loop: CASSPASGTNTGELFF. The CDR3, as DNA: TGCGCCAGCAGCCCCGCTAGCGGAACGAACACCGGGGAGCTGTTTTTT.

CDR3 bases: TGTGCCAGCAGCCCGGGACAGGCGAATGGCTACACCTTC. It translates to CASSPGQANGYTF. The chain employs TRBV7-9 and TRBJ1-2, with 8 bases fitting TRBD1. The CDR3 consists of 13 residues. The junction had 5 bases not matched to a gene; V was cut back by 5 bases and J by 6 bases. Germline lookup yields CDR1 SEHNR and CDR2 FQNEAQ (reference sequence).

The chain couples TRBV7-8 to TRBJ1-2; 7 bases map to TRBD1. The CDR3 covers 16 residues. In germline, CDR1 is SGHVS, CDR2 FQNEAQ. Unmatched junction bases numbered 10, after V lost 2 bases and J lost 4 bases. The CDR3 loop is CASSLRTGGSFYGYTF. CDR3 coding DNA: TGTGCCAGCAGCTTAAGGACAGGAGGATCCTTCTATGGCTACACCTTC.

The chain links TRBV9 to TRBJ1-2, with TRBD1 matching 9 bases. The V and J ends lost 3 bases and 6 bases, in that order; junction bases with no gene match: 12. Per germline, CDR1 SGDLS and CDR2 YYNGEE. The CDR3 sequence is 16 residues long. CDR3 sequence reads: CASSARDRDLSDGYTF. As DNA, the CDR3 is TGTGCCAGCAGCGCCCGGGACAGGGACCTCAGCGATGGCTACACCTTC.

This clone was seen only once. V usage is TRBV11-2 and J usage is TRBJ2-4, with D maybe TRBD2 (6 bases). Germline lookup yields CDR1 SGHAT and CDR2 FQNNGV. V was trimmed by 0 bases and J by 1 base, leaving 13 bases between them. This CDR3 is built from 17 residues. CDR3 DNA sequence: TGTGCCAGCAGCTTAGAAAGCTTTGGGGGGGCCAAAAACATTCAGTACTTC. As protein: CASSLESFGGAKNIQYF. Using reference TRBV11-2 and TRBJ2-4 for the parts outside the CDR3, the full variable domain is EAGVAQSPRYKIIEKRQSVAFWCNPISGHATLYWYQQILGQGPKLLIQFQNNGVVDDSQLPKDRFSAERLKGVDSTLKIQPAKLEDSAVYLCASSLESFGGAKNIQYFGAGTRLSVL.